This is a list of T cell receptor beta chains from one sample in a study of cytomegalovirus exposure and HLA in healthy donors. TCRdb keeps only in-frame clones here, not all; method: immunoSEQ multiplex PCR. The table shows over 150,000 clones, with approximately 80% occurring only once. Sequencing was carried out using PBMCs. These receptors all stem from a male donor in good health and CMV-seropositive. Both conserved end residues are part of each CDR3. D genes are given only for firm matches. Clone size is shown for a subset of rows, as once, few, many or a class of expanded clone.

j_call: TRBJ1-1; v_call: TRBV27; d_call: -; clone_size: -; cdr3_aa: CASSLTVSTEAFF; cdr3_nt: TGTGCCAGCAGTTTAACCGTTAGCACTGAAGCTTTCTTT
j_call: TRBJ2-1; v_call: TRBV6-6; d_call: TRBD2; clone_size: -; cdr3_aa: CASSPVASGYNEQFF; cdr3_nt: TGTGCCAGCAGCCCGGTTGCTAGCGGCTACAATGAGCAGTTCTTC
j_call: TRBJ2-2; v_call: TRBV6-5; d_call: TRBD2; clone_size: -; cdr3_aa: CASMWTRFSGELFF; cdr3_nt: TGTGCCAGCATGTGGACTAGATTCTCCGGGGAGCTGTTTTTT
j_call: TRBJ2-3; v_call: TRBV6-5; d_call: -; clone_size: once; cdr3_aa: CASSYGGRLDDTQYF; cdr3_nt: TGTGCCAGCAGTTACGGGGGGAGATTGGATGATACGCAGTATTTT
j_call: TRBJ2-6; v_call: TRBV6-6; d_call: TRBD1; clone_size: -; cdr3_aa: CAYGQVVAGANVLTF; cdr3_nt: TGTGCCTACGGACAGGTAGTTGCTGGGGCCAACGTCCTGACTTTC
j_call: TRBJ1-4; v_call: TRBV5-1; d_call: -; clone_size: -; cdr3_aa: CASSINLRAPNEKLFF; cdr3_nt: TGCGCCAGCAGCATAAACCTCAGGGCCCCGAATGAAAAACTGTTTTTT
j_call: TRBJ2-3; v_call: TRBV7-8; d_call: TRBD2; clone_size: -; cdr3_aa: CASTWTGGNTDTQYF; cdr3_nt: TGTGCCAGCACCTGGACGGGAGGGAACACAGATACGCAGTATTTT
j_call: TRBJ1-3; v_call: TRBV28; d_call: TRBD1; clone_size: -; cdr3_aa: CASRGQGSANTIYF; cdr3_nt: TGTGCCAGCAGAGGACAGGGGTCGGCAAACACCATATATTTT
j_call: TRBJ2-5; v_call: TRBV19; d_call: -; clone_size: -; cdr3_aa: CASSILGGGETQYF; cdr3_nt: TGTGCCAGTAGTATATTGGGGGGAGGAGAGACCCAGTACTTC
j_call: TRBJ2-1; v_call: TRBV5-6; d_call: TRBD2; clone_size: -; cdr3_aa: CASSWEGSGGTPYNEQFF; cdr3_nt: TGTGCCAGCAGCTGGGAGGGTAGCGGGGGGACCCCCTACAATGAGCAGTTCTTC
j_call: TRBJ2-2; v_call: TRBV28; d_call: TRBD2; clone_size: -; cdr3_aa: CASSFGGAGTGELFF; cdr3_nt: TGTGCCAGCAGTTTCGGGGGGGCGGGTACCGGGGAGCTGTTTTTT
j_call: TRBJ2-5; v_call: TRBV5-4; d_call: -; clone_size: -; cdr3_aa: CASSLGPVQETQYF; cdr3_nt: TGTGCCAGCAGCTTGGGGCCAGTCCAAGAGACCCAGTACTTC
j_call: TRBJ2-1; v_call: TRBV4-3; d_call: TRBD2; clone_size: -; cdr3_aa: CASSQGVSGWLGEQFF; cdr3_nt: TGCGCCAGCAGCCAAGGTGTTAGCGGGTGGCTGGGTGAGCAGTTCTTC
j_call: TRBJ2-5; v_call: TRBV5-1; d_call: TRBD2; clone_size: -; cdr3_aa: CASSLDLDWAGGRETQYF; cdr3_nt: TGCGCCAGCAGCTTGGATCTCGATTGGGCGGGGGGGCGTGAGACCCAGTACTTC
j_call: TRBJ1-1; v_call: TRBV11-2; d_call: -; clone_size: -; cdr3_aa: CASSSARGSTEAFF; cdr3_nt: TGTGCCAGCAGCTCAGCCCGGGGGTCCACTGAAGCTTTCTTT
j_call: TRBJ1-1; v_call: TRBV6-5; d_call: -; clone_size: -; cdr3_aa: CASSYGGTTEAFF; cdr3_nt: TGTGCCAGCAGTTACGGGGGGACGACTGAAGCTTTCTTT
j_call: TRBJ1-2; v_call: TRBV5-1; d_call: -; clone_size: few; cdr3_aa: CASSSGTSRNYGYTF; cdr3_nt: TGCGCCAGCAGCTCCGGGACTTCTCGTAACTATGGCTACACCTTC
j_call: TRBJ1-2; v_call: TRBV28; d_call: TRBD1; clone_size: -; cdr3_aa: CASSSPSAGQGRGYTF; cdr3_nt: TGTGCCAGCAGCTCGCCCTCGGCGGGACAGGGGAGAGGCTACACCTTC
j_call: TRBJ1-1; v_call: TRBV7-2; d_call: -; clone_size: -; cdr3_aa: CASSPTGLPVTEAFF; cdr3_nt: TGTGCCAGCAGCCCCACAGGGTTGCCGGTTACTGAAGCTTTCTTT
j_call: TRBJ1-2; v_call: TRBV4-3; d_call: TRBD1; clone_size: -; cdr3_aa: CASSRTGAQGGYTF; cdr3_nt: TGCGCCAGCAGCCGAACAGGGGCTCAAGGGGGCTACACCTTC
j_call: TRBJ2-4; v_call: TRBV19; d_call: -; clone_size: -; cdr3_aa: CASSATGKAKNIQYF; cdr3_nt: TGTGCCAGTAGTGCGACAGGAAAAGCCAAAAACATTCAGTACTTC
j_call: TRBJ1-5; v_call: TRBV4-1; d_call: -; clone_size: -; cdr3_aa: CASSPLPVVLDQPQHF; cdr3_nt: TGCGCCAGCAGCCCACTCCCGGTGGTATTAGATCAGCCCCAGCATTTT
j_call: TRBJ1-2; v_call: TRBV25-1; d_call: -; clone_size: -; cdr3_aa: CASSDPGADGYTF; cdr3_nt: TGTGCCAGCAGTGACCCAGGGGCCGATGGCTACACCTTC
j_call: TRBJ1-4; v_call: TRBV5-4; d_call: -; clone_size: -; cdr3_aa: CASSFAGTRNEKLFF; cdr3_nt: TGTGCCAGCAGCTTCGCCGGGACTCGGAATGAAAAACTGTTTTTT
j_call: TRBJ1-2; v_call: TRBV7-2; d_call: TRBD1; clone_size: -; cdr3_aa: CASSLAVQGYYTF; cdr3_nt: TGTGCCAGCAGCTTAGCGGTACAGGGGTATTACACCTTC
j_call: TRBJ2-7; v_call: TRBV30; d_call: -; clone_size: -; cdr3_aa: CACTGRGLGTSYEQYF; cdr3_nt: TGTGCCTGTACAGGTAGGGGGCTCGGGACTTCCTACGAGCAGTACTTC
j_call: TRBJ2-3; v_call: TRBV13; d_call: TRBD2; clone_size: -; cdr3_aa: CASSSAAGVDTQYF; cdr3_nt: TGTGCCAGCAGCTCGGCAGCGGGGGTAGATACGCAGTATTTT
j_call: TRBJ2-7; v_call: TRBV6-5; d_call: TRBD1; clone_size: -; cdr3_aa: CASRLNRGSEQYF; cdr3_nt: TGTGCCAGCAGACTAAACAGGGGTAGCGAGCAGTACTTC
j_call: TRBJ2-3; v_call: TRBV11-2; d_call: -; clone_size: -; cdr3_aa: CASRLGGGTQYF; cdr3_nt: TGTGCCAGCAGACTGGGGGGTGGTACGCAGTATTTT
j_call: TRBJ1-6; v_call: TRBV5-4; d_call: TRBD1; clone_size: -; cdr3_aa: CASSVGQEGSPLHF; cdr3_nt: TGTGCCAGCAGCGTAGGACAGGAGGGGTCACCCCTCCACTTT
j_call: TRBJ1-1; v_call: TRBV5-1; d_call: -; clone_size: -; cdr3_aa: CASSLEGHRNTEAFF; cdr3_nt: TGCGCCAGCAGCTTGGAGGGACACCGGAACACTGAAGCTTTCTTT
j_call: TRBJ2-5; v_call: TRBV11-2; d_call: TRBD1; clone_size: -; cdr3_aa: CASSRDREETQYF; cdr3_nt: TGTGCCAGCAGCAGGGACAGGGAAGAGACCCAGTACTTC
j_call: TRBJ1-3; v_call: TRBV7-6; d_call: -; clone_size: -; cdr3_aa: CASSPRPHGGNTIYF; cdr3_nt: TGTGCCAGCAGCCCCCGCCCACATGGCGGAAACACCATATATTTT
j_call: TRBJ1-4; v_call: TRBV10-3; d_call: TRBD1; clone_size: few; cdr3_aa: CAISGTGGHEKLFF; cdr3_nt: TGTGCCATCAGTGGGACAGGGGGCCATGAAAAACTGTTTTTT
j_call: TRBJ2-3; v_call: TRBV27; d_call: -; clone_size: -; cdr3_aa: CASSLGRTYTDTQYF; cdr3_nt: TGTGCCAGCAGTTTGGGGCGGACCTACACAGATACGCAGTATTTT
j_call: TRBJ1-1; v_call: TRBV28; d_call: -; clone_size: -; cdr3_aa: CASSLSDSLNTEAFF; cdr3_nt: TGTGCCAGCAGTTTATCGGATAGCCTGAACACTGAAGCTTTCTTT
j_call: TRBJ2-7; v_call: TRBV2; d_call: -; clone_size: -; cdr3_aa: CASQPVSLAYEQYF; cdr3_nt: TGTGCCAGCCAACCTGTGAGCCTAGCCTACGAGCAGTACTTC
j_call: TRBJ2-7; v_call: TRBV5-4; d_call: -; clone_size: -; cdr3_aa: CASSLGTADYEQYF; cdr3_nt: TGTGCCAGCAGCTTGGGGACAGCAGACTACGAGCAGTACTTC
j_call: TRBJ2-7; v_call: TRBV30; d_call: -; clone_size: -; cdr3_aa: CAWSPSPGYEQYF; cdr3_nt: TGTGCCTGGAGTCCCAGTCCGGGGTACGAGCAGTACTTC
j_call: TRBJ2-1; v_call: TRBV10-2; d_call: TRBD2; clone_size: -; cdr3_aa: CASSGGLAGGDEQFF; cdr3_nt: TGCGCCAGCAGTGGGGGACTAGCGGGGGGTGATGAGCAGTTCTTC
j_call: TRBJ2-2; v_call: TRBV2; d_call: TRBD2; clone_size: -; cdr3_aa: CASMGLASRELFF; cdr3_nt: TGTGCCAGCATGGGACTAGCGTCCCGGGAGCTGTTTTTT